The 9 T cell receptor beta chains presented below share a single source sample, sequenced in a study of blood T cell repertoires in COVID-19. Profiling relied on immunoSEQ multiplex PCR, and the TCRdb table lists in-frame clones only, not all of them. This sample yields 150,000 to 200,000 clones, of which approximately 90% are seen a single time; under 2.5% belongs to the top ten. The specimen was peripheral blood. All receptors derive from a man between 65 and 85 years old with active or convalescent COVID-19.

The rearrangement links TRBV7-8 to TRBJ1-3; D is ambiguous. Trimming took off 5 bases at V and 0 bases at J, with 5 bases between the two ends. This CDR3 has 13 amino acids. The germline V gene has CDR1 SGHVS and CDR2 FQNEAQ. The CDR3 nucleotides are TGTGCCAGCAGCGCCAGCTCTGGAAACACCATATATTTT. Residues: CASSASSGNTIYF.

The rearrangement joins TRBV28 to TRBJ2-5; 7 bases map to TRBD2. Germline V lookup: CDR1 MDHEN, CDR2 SYDVKM. V lost 6 bases, J lost 5 bases, and 18 bases stayed unmatched. CDR3 length: 17 amino acids. The CDR3 here is CASSHNRRPYGGETQYF. CDR3 DNA: TGTGCCAGCAGCCATAACAGGAGGCCCTACGGGGGGGAGACCCAGTACTTC.

V is TRBV6-5 and J is TRBJ2-2, with D possibly matching TRBD1 (6 bases). Germline V gives CDR1 MNHEY, CDR2 SVGAGI. CDR3 length: 14 residues. V lost 6 bases to trimming and J lost 4 bases, with 12 bases between them. The CDR3 DNA is TGTGCCAGCAGCCAACAGGGCTCCACCGGGGAGCTGTTTTTT. Translation gives CASSQQGSTGELFF.

This chain connects TRBV7-2 to TRBJ2-5, with D tentatively TRBD2 (6 bases). V was clipped by 1 base and J by 4 bases, with 16 bases between them. The CDR3 totals 16 residues. Germline lookup yields CDR1 SGHTA and CDR2 FQGNSA. The CDR3 nucleotides read TGTGCCAGCAGCTTAGTAGGGCGGGATTTTCTAGAGACCCAGTACTTC. Translated, it gives CASSLVGRDFLETQYF.

The rearrangement joins TRBV2 to TRBJ1-1; 9 bases are a match to TRBD1. Germline V gives CDR1 SNHLY, CDR2 FYNNEI. CDR3 length: 15 residues. Trimming removed 7 bases from V and 1 base from J; junction bases left unmatched: 7. CDR3 residues: CASTVDRGPNTEAFF. For the CDR3, the DNA is TGTGCCAGCACCGTGGACAGGGGACCGAACACTGAAGCTTTCTTT.

V gene TRBV9 combines with J gene TRBJ1-5; a possible D gene is TRBD1 (5 bases). The germline gives CDR1 SGDLS, CDR2 YYNGEE. This CDR3 region has 17 residues. The V end was cut by 6 bases, the J end by 2 bases, with 21 bases between. CDR3 amino acids: CASIKNRQGGRNQPQHF. The DNA of the CDR3 is TGTGCCAGCATCAAAAATCGGCAGGGAGGGCGCAATCAGCCCCAGCATTTT. Complete variable domain (other parts from reference TRBV9 and TRBJ1-5): DSGVTQTPKHLITATGQRVTLRCSPRSGDLSVYWYQQSLDQGLQFLIQYYNGEERAKGNILERFSAQQFPDLHSELNLSSLELGDSALYFCASIKNRQGGRNQPQHFGDGTRLSIL.

This chain uses TRBV24-1 with TRBJ2-1, with 10 bases identical to TRBD2. In germline, CDR1 is KGHDR, CDR2 SFDVKD. The CDR3 extends over 15 amino acids. V trimming: 3 bases; J trimming: 5 bases; junction bases outside the gene matches: 3. The DNA of the CDR3 is TGTGCCACCAGTGATGGGGGACTAGCGAACAATGAGCAGTTCTTC. Translation gives CATSDGGLANNEQFF.

The V call is TRBV5-6, the J call TRBJ2-3; maybe TRBD1 (5 bases). CDR1 is SGHDT and CDR2 is YYEEEE in the germline V gene. The V end lost 5 bases, the J end lost 4 bases, and 11 bases lay between the germline ends. The CDR3 contains 13 residues. The CDR3 region has the DNA TGTGCCAGCAGGTTTCAGGGTGCAGATACGCAGTATTTT. Amino acids: CASRFQGADTQYF.

The chain is built from TRBV5-5 and TRBJ1-5; TRBD1 matches at 7 bases. The CDR3 contains 16 residues. J lost 9 bases, V lost 4 bases, and 16 bases had no gene match. CDR1 and CDR2 from the germline V gene are SGHKS and YYEKEE (reference sequence). The CDR3 DNA follows: TGTGCCAGCAGCCCGGATTTCAACAGGGGCCGAGGGCCCCAGCATTTT. Translation gives CASSPDFNRGRGPQHF. The full variable domain, its missing parts supplied by reference TRBV5-5 and TRBJ1-5, is DAGVTQSPTHLIKTRGQQVTLRCSPISGHKSVSWYQQVLGQGPQFIFQYYEKEERGRGNFPDRFSARQFPNYSSELNVNALLLGDSALYLCASSPDFNRGRGPQHFGDGTRLSIL.